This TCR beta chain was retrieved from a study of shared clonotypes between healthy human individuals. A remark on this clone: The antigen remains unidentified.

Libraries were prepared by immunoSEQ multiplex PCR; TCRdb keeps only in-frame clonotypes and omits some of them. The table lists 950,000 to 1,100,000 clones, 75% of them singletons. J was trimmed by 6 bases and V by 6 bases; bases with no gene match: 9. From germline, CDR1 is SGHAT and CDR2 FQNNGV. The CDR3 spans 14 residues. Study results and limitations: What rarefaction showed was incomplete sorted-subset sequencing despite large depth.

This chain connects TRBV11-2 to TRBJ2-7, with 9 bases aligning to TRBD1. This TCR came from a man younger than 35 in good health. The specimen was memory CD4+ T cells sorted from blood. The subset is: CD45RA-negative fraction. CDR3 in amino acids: CASSSGTGWGEQYF. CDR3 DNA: TGTGCCAGCAGTTCCGGGACAGGGTGGGGCGAGCAGTACTTC. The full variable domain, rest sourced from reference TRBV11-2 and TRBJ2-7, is EAGVAQSPRYKIIEKRQSVAFWCNPISGHATLYWYQQILGQGPKLLIQFQNNGVVDDSQLPKDRFSAERLKGVDSTLKIQPAKLEDSAVYLCASSSGTGWGEQYFGPGTRLTVT.